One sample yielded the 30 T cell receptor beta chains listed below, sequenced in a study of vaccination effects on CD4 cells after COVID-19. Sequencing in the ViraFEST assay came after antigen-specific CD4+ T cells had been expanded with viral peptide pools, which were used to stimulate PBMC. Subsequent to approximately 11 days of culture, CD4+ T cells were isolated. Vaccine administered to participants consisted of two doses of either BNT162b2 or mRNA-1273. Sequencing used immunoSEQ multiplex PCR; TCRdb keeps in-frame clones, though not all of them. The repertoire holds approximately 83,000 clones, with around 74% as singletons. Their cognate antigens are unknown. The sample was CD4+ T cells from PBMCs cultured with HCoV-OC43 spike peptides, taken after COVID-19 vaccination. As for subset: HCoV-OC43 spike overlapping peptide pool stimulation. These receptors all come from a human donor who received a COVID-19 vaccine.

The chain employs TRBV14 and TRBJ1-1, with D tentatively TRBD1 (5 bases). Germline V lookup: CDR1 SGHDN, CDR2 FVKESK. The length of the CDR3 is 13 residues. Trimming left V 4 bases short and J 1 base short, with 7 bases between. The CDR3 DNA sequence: TGTGCCAGCAGCCTCGGACAGAACACTGAAGCTTTCTTT. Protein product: CASSLGQNTEAFF.

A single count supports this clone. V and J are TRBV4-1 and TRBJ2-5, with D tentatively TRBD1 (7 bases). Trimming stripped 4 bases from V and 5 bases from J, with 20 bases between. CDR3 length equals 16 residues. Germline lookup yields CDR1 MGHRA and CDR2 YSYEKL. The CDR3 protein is CASSRLRAGGWETQYF. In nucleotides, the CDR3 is TGCGCCAGCAGCCGTTTAAGGGCAGGGGGGTGGGAGACCCAGTACTTC.

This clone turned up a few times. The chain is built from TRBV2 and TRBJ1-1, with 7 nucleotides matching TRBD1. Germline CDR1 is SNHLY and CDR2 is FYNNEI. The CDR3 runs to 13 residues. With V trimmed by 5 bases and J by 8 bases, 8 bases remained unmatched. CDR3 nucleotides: TGTGCCAGCAGTACAGGGGCGGGAAACGAAGCTTTCTTT. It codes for CASSTGAGNEAFF.

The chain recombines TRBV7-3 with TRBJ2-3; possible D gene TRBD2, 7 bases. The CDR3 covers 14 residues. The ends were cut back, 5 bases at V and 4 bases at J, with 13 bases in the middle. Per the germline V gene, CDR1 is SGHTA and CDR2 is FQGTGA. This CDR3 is CASSGLGGADTQYF. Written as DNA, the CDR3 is TGTGCCAGCAGCGGACTAGGGGGAGCAGATACGCAGTATTTT. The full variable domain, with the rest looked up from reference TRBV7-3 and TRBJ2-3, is GAGVSQTPSNKVTEKGKYVELRCDPISGHTALYWYRQSLGQGPEFLIYFQGTGAADDSGLPNDRFFAVRPEGSVSTLKIQRTERGDSAVYLCASSGLGGADTQYFGPGTRLTVL.

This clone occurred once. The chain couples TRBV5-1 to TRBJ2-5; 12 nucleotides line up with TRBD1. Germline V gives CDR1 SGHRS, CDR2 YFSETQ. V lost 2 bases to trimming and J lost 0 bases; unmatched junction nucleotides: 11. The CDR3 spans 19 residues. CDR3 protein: CASSLDRDRGLSYQETQYF. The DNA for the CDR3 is TGCGCCAGCAGCTTAGACCGGGACAGGGGGCTTTCGTACCAAGAGACCCAGTACTTC.

The CDR3 loop is CASSQAGPGGYEQYV. The CDR3 nucleotides are TGCGCCAGCAGCCAAGCGGGCCCCGGGGGCTACGAGCAGTACGTC. V gene TRBV4-1 combines with J gene TRBJ2-7, with D perhaps TRBD2 (6 bases). The ends were cut back, 1 base at V and 3 bases at J, with 13 bases in the middle. In germline, CDR1 is MGHRA, CDR2 YSYEKL. This CDR3 is built from 15 residues.

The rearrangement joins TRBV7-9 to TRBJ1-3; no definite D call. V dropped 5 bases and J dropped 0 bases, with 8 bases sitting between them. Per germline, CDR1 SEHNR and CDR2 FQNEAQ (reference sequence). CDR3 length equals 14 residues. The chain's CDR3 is CASSVSGSGNTIYF. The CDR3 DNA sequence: TGTGCCAGCAGCGTCTCAGGCTCTGGAAACACCATATATTTT. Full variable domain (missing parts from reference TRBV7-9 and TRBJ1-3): DTGVSQNPRHKITKRGQNVTFRCDPISEHNRLYWYRQTLGQGPEFLTYFQNEAQLEKSRLLSDRFSAERPKGSFSTLEIQRTEQGDSAMYLCASSVSGSGNTIYFGEGSWLTVV.

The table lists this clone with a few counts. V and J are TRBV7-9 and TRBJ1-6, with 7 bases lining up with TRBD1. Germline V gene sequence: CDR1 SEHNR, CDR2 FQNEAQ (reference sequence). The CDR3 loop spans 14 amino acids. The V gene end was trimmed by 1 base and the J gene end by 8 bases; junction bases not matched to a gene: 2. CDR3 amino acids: CASSLGQGDSPLHF. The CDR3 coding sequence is TGTGCCAGCAGCTTAGGGCAGGGGGATTCACCCCTCCACTTT. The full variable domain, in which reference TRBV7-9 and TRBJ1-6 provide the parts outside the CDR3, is DTGVSQNPRHKITKRGQNVTFRCDPISEHNRLYWYRQTLGQGPEFLTYFQNEAQLEKSRLLSDRFSAERPKGSFSTLEIQRTEQGDSAMYLCASSLGQGDSPLHFGNGTRLTVT.

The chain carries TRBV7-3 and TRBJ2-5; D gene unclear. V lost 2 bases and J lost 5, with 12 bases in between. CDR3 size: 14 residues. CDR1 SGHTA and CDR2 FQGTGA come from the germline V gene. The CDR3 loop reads CASSLLPASETQYF. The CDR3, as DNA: TGTGCCAGCAGCTTACTGCCAGCTAGTGAGACCCAGTACTTC.

CDR3 in DNA: TGCGCCAGCAGCTCGTTAGGGGGGTTTCAAGAGACCCAGTACTTC. It encodes CASSSLGGFQETQYF. The V gene is TRBV5-1, the J gene TRBJ2-5; D may correspond to TRBD1 or TRBD2 (6 bases each). V lost 3 bases, J lost 2 bases, and 14 bases lay in between. Germline V CDR1 and CDR2: SGHRS, YFSETQ. CDR3 length: 15 residues.

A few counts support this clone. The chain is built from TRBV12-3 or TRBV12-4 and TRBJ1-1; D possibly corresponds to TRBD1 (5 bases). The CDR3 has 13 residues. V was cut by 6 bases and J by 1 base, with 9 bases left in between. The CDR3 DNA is TGTGCCAGCAGGTCGACAGCGAACACTGAAGCTTTCTTT. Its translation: CASRSTANTEAFF.

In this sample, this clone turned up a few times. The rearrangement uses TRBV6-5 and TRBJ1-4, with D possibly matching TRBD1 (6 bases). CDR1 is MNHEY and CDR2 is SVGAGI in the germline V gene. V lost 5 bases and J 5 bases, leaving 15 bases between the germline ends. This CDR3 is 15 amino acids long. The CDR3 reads CASSNTGRSNEKLFF. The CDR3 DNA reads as TGTGCCAGCAGTAACACAGGGAGGTCCAATGAAAAACTGTTTTTT.

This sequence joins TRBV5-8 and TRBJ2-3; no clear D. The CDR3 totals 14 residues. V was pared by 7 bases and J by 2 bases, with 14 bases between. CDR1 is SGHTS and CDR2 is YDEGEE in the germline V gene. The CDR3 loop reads CASPSTVFTDTQYF. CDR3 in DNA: TGTGCCAGCCCGTCGACGGTTTTCACAGATACGCAGTATTTT.

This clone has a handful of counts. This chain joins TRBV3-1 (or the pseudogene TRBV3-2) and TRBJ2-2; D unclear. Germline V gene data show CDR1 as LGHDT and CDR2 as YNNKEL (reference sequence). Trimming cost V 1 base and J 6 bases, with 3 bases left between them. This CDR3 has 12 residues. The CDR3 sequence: CASSQVAGELFF. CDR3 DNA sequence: TGTGCCAGCAGCCAAGTCGCCGGGGAGCTGTTTTTT.

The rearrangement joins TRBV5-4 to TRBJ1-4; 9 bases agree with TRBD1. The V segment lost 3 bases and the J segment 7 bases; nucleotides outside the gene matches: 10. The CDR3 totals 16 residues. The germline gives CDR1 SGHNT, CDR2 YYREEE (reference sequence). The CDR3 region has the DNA TGTGCCAGCAGCTCCGGACCGGGACAGGGAGTTGAAAAACTGTTTTTT. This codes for CASSSGPGQGVEKLFF.

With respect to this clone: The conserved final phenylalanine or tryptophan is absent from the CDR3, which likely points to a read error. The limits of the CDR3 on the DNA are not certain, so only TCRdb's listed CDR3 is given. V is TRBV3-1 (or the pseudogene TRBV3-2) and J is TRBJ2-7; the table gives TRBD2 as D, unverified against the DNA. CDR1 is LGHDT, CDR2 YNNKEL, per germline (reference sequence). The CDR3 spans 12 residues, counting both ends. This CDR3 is CASSLGLAGAFS.

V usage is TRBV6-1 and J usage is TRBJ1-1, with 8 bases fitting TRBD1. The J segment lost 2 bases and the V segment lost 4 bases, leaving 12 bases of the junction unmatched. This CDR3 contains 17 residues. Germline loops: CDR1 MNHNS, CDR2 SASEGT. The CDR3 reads CASSARTGLQGNTEAFF. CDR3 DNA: TGTGCCAGCAGTGCTAGGACAGGGCTTCAGGGAAACACTGAAGCTTTCTTT.

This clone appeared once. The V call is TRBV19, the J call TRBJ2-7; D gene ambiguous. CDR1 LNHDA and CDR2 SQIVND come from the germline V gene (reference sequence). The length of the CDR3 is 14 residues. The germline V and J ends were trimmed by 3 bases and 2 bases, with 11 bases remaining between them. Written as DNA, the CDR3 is TGTGCCAGTAGTATGAACCGACACACCTACGAGCAGTACGTC. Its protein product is CASSMNRHTYEQYV.

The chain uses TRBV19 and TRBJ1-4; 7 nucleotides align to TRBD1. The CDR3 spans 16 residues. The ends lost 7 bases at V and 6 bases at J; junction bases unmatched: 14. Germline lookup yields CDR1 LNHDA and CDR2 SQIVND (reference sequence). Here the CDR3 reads CASTSVDRRFDEKLFF. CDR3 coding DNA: TGTGCCAGTACCTCAGTGGACAGGCGGTTTGATGAAAAACTGTTTTTT.

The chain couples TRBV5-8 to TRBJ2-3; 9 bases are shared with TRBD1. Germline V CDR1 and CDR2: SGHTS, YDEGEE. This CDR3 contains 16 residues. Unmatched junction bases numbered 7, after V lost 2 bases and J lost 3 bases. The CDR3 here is CASSLGTGMRTDTQYF. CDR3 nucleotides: TGTGCCAGCAGCTTAGGGACAGGGATGCGGACAGATACGCAGTATTTT.

This CDR3 is CASSEGGQGNSPLHF. The CDR3 coding sequence is TGTGCCAGCAGTGAAGGAGGACAGGGAAATTCACCCCTCCACTTT. The chain combines TRBV6-1 with TRBJ1-6; 8 bases agree with TRBD1. Germline CDR1 and CDR2: MNHNS and SASEGT. Trimming cost V 1 base and J 7 bases; bases outside gene matches: 3. The CDR3 extends over 15 amino acids.

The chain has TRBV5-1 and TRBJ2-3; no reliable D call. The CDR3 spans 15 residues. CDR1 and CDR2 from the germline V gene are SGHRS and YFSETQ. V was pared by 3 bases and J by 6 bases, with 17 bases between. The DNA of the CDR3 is TGCGCCAGCAGCTGGATAGGCCCGTACACCGATACGCAGTATTTT. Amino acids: CASSWIGPYTDTQYF.

DNA for the CDR3: TGTGCCAGCAGTCCCCGGGGTTGGACAGATACGCAGTATTTT. Residues: CASSPRGWTDTQYF. This chain uses TRBV6-5 with TRBJ2-3, with D possibly TRBD2 on 5 matching bases. The CDR3 covers 14 residues. The germline CDR1 and CDR2 sequences are MNHEY and SVGAGI. Trimming cost V 5 bases and J 3 bases, with 12 bases left between them.

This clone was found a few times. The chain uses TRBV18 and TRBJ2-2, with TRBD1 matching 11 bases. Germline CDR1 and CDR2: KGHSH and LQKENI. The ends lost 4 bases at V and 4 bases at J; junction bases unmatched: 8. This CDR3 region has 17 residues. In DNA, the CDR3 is TGTGCCAGCTCACTTTCCGGGACAGGGGGAAGCACCGGGGAGCTGTTTTTT. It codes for CASSLSGTGGSTGELFF.

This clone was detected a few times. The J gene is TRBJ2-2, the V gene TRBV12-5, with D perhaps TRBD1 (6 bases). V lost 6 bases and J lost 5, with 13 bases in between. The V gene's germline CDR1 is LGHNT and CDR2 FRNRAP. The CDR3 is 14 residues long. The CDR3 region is CASGLTGRTGELFF. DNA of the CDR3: TGTGCTAGTGGCTTGACAGGTCGGACCGGGGAGCTGTTTTTT.

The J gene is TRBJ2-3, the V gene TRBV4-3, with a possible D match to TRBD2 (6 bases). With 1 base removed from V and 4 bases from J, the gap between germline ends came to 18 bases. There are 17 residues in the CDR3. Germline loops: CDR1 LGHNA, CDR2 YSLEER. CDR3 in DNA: TGCGCCAGCAGCCAAGTTATAACGGGACTTGGGCCAGATACGCAGTATTTT. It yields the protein CASSQVITGLGPDTQYF.

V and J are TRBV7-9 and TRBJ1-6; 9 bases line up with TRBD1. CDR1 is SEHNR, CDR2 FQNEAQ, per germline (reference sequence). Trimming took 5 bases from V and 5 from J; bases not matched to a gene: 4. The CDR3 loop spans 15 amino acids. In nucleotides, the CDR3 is TGTGCCAGCAGCCCGGGACAGGGACATAATTCACCCCTCCACTTT. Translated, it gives CASSPGQGHNSPLHF.

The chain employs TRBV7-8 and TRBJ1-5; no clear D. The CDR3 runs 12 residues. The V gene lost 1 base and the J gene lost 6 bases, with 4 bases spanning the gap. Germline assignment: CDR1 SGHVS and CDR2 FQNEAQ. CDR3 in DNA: TGTGCCAGCAGCTTAGGAGCTCAGCCCCAGCATTTT. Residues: CASSLGAQPQHF.

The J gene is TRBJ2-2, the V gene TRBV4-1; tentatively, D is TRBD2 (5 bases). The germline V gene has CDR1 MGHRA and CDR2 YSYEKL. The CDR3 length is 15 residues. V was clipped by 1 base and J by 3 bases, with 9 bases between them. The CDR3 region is CASSQAGRDTGELFF. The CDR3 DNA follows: TGCGCCAGCAGCCAAGCGGGAAGGGACACCGGGGAGCTGTTTTTT.

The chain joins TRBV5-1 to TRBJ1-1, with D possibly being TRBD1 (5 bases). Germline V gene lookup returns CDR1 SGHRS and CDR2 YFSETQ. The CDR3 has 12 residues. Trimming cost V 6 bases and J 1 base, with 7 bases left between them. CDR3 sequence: CASNTGNTEAFF. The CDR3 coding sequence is TGCGCCAGCAATACAGGGAACACTGAAGCTTTCTTT.